Listed below are T cell receptor beta chains from one sample, sequenced in a study of T cells in Graves' hyperthyroidism and ophthalmopathy. Each CDR3 protein gets one entry after TCRdb re-called the multiplex PCR reads with MiXCR. The table shows around 690,000 distinct CDR3 sequences, with approximately 15% occurring only once. The sequenced sample consisted of blood. These TCRs come from a middle-aged man with Graves' hyperthyroidism. Each CDR3 is given with its conserved first and last residue. A D gene is named only where the DNA matches it firmly. Clone size is not always given. Where it is, it says once, few, many or a class for expanded clones.

clone size	J gene	V gene	D gene	CDR3 protein	CDR3 DNA
many	TRBJ2-1	TRBV11-2	TRBD2	CASSVGLAGVSEQFF	TGTGCCAGCAGCGTGGGACTAGCGGGGGTGAGTGAGCAGTTCTTC
few	TRBJ1-2	TRBV28	NA	CASSPSGSSNYGYTF	TGTGCCAGCAGTCCTTCAGGGAGCTCTAACTATGGCTACACCTTC
NA	TRBJ2-2	TRBV29-1	NA	CSVEQGFTGELFF	TGCAGCGTTGAACAGGGTTTTACCGGGGAGCTGTTTTTT
NA	TRBJ2-3	TRBV7-6	TRBD2	CASSLGTSGRLHTQYF	TGTGCCAGCAGCTTAGGGACTAGCGGGAGACTCCATACGCAGTATTTT
many	TRBJ1-2	TRBV10-3	NA	CATKDQGYGYTF	TGTGCCACCAAGGACCAGGGCTATGGCTACACCTTC
few	TRBJ2-7	TRBV5-1	TRBD1	CASSTQGHEQYF	TGCGCCAGCAGCACACAGGGGCACGAGCAGTACTTC
NA	TRBJ1-1	TRBV6-9	NA	CASSYETANTEAFF	TGTGCCAGCAGTTACGAGACAGCGAACACTGAAGCTTTCTTT
many	TRBJ1-5	TRBV20-1	NA	CSARERVGQPQHF	TGCAGTGCTAGAGAGCGCGTGGGTCAGCCCCAGCATTTT
many	TRBJ2-5	TRBV24-1	NA	CATSDPGAQETQYF	TGTGCCACCAGTGACCCGGGGGCACAAGAGACCCAGTACTTC
few	TRBJ2-7	TRBV7-9	NA	CASSRRAGTFEPYEQYF	TGTGCCAGCAGCCGAAGAGCCGGGACATTCGAACCCTACGAGCAGTACTTC
many	TRBJ2-5	TRBV3-1	NA	CASSQGTGGQETQYF	TGTGCCAGCAGCCAAGGTACCGGGGGCCAAGAGACCCAGTACTTC
few	TRBJ2-7	TRBV5-1	TRBD2	CASSLGTFGLAGTPYEQYF	TGCGCCAGCAGCTTGGGGACCTTCGGACTAGCGGGGACTCCCTACGAGCAGTACTTC
NA	TRBJ2-3	TRBV5-1	NA	CASSEPGTSTDTQYF	TGCGCCAGCAGCGAGCCGGGTACTAGCACAGATACGCAGTATTTT
NA	TRBJ1-3	TRBV25-1	TRBD1	CASRSSTGVDTIYF	TGTGCCAGCAGGTCTTCGACAGGGGTGGACACCATATATTTT
NA	TRBJ2-1	TRBV10-2	TRBD1	CASSEFGQGLNEQFF	TGCGCCAGCAGTGAGTTTGGACAGGGGTTAAATGAGCAGTTCTTC
NA	TRBJ2-7	TRBV2	NA	CASSGQHEQYF	TGTGCCAGCAGTGGACAGCACGAGCAGTACTTC
NA	TRBJ2-7	TRBV7-9	NA	CASSDVVASYEQYF	TGTGCCAGCAGCGACGTTGTCGCCAGCTACGAGCAGTACTTC
NA	TRBJ2-2	TRBV7-9	NA	CASIPGAAGTGELFF	TGTGCCAGCATCCCTGGAGCGGCGGGGACCGGGGAGCTGTTTTTT
NA	TRBJ2-7	TRBV20-1	TRBD2	CSAIGLAEPSYEQYF	TGCAGTGCAATCGGACTAGCGGAACCTTCCTACGAGCAGTACTTC
few	TRBJ2-1	TRBV19	NA	CASTTGGNEQFF	TGTGCCAGTACTACAGGCGGGAATGAGCAGTTCTTC
NA	TRBJ2-2	TRBV6-5	NA	CASSYQAGVGGELFF	TGTGCCAGCAGTTACCAGGCAGGGGTGGGCGGGGAGCTGTTTTTT
many	TRBJ2-2	TRBV14	TRBD1	CASSQDRDREYNTGELFF	TGTGCCAGCAGCCAAGACCGGGACAGGGAATACAACACCGGGGAGCTGTTTTTT
few	TRBJ2-7	TRBV3-1	NA	CASSQAQGLDEQYF	TGTGCCAGCAGCCAAGCCCAGGGGCTCGACGAGCAGTACTTC
NA	TRBJ1-1	TRBV18	NA	CASSLANKNEAFF	TGTGCCAGCTCTCTAGCCAACAAGAATGAAGCTTTCTTT
few	TRBJ2-5	TRBV12-5	TRBD2	CASGLERLAGAPKKETQYF	TGTGCTAGTGGTTTGGAGAGACTAGCGGGAGCGCCTAAGAAGGAGACCCAGTACTTC
many	TRBJ2-7	TRBV30	NA	CAWTPVTGAGYEQYF	TGTGCCTGGACCCCTGTCACGGGAGCTGGATACGAGCAGTACTTC